The clone carrying this T cell receptor beta chain was counted ten times or more. The antigen is undetermined. V dropped 3 bases and J dropped 6; count of bases not matched to a gene: 9. The CDR3 has 17 amino acids. CDR1 is ENHRY, CDR2 SYGVKD, per germline. Template switching added a universal primer site; cDNA carried unique molecular identifiers. TCRdb fed the 5' RACE reads into MiXCR, producing one record per CDR3 protein. The data hold around 650,000 distinct CDR3 sequences, with roughly 7.2% observed a single time. These data belong to a study of identical twins. Study outcomes and limitations: While abundant cord blood beta clonotypes carried fewer insertions, memory repertoires showed no such pattern.

This sample also appeared in a second study, on yellow fever vaccine responses in identical twins.

The J gene is TRBJ1-5, the V gene TRBV10-3; TRBD1 agrees at 12 bases. The sequencing sample was made of PBMCs. The source of this sequence is a young woman in good health. CDR3 in DNA: TGTGCCATCAGTGAAACCGGGACAGGGGGCTCTAGTCAGCCCCAGCATTTT. Its protein is CAISETGTGGSSQPQHF.